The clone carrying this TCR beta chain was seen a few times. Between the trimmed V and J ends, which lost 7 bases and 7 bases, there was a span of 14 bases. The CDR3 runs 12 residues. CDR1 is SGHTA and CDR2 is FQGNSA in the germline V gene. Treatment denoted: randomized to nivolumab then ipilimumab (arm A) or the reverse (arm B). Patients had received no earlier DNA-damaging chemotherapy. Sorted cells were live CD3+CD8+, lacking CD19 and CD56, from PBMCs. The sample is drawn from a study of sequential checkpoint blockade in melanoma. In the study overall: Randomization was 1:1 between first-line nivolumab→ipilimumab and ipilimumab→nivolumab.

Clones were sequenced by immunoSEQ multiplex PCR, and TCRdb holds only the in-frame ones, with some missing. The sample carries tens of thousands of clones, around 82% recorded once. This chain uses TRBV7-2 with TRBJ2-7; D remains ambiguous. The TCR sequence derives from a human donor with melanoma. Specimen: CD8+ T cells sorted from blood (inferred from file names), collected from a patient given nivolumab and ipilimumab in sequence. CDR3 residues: CASTSPGQEQYF. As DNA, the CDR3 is TGTGCCAGCACCTCCCCTGGCCAGGAGCAGTACTTC.